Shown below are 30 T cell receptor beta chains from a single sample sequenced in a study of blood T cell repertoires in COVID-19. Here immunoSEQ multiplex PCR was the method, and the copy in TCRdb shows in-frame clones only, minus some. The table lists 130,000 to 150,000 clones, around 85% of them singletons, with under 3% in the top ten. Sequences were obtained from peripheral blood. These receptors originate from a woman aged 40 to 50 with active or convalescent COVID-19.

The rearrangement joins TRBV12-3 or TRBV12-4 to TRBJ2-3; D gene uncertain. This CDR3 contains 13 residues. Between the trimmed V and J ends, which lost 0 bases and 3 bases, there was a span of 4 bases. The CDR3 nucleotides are TGTGCCAGCAGTTTAGCTCTAACAGATACGCAGTATTTT. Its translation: CASSLALTDTQYF.

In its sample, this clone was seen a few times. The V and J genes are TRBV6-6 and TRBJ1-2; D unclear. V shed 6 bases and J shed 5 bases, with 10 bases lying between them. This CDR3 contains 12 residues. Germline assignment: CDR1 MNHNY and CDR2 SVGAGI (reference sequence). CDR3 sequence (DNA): TGTGCCAGCAGGAATACAGCTTATGGCTACACCTTC. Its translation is CASRNTAYGYTF.

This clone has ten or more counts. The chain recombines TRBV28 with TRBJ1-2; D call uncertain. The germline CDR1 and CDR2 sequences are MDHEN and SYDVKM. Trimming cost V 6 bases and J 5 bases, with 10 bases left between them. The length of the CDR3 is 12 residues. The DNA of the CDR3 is TGTGCCAGCAGACCCGACATTTATGGCTACACCTTC. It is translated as CASRPDIYGYTF.

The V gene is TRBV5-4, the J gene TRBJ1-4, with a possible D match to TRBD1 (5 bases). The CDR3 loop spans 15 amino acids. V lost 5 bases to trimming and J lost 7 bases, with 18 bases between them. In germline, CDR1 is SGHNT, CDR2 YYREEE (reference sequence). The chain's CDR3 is CASSSDRTLGEKLFF. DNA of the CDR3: TGTGCCAGCAGTTCAGACAGAACTTTAGGTGAAAAACTGTTTTTT.

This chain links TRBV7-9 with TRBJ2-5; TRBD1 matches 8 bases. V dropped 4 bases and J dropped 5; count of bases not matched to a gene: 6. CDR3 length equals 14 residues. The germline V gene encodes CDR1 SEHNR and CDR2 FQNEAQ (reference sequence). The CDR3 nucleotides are TGTGCCAGCAGCTGGGGAACAGGGGGGGAGACCCAGTACTTC. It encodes CASSWGTGGETQYF.

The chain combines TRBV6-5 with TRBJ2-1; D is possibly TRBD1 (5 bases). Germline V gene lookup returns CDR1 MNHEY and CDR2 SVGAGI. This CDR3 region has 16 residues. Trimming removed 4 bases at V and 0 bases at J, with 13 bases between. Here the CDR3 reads CASSSIPGFSYNEQFF. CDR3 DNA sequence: TGTGCCAGCAGTTCTATTCCAGGGTTCTCCTACAATGAGCAGTTCTTC.

The CDR3 nucleotides are TGCAGTGCTAGTTGGGTCGGACAGGGGGCAGATACGCAGTATTTT. Encoded protein: CSASWVGQGADTQYF. This chain joins TRBV20-1 and TRBJ2-3; TRBD1 matches at 10 bases. J gave up 4 bases and V 3 bases, and 7 bases lay outside the gene matches. Germline V gives CDR1 DFQATT, CDR2 SNEGSKA (reference sequence). CDR3 length: 15 residues.

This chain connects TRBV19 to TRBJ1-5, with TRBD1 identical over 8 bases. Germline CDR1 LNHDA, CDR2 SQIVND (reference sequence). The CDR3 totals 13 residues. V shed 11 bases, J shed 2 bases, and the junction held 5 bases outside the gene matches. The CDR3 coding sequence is TGTGCCGGGGGGGACAGGCGCAATCAGCCCCAGCATTTT. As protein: CAGGDRRNQPQHF.

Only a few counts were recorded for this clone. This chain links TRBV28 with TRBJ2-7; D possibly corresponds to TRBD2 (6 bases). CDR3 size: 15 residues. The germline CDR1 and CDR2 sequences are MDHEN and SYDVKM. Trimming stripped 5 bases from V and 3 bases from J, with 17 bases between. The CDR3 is CASSAQLGTLYEQYF. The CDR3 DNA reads TGTGCCAGCAGTGCCCAGCTGGGGACTCTCTACGAGCAGTACTTC.

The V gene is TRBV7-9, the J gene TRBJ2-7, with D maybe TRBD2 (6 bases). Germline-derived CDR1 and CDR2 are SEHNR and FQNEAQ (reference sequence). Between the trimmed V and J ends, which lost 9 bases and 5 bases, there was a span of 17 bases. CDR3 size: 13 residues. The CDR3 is CARAGREWDEQYF. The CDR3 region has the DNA TGTGCCAGGGCCGGTCGGGAGTGGGACGAGCAGTACTTC.

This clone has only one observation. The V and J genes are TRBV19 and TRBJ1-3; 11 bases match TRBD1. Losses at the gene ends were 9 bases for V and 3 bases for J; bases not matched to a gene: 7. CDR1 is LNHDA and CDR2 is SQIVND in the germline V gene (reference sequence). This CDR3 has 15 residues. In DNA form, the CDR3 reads TGTGCCAGCTGGGACAGGGGGTTGAGTGGAAACACCATATATTTT. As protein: CASWDRGLSGNTIYF.

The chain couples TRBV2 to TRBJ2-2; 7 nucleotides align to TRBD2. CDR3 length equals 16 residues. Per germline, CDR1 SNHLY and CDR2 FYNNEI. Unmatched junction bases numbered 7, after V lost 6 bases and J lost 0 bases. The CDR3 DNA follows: TGTGCCAGCAGGGAGCGGACTAGGTCGAACACCGGGGAGCTGTTTTTT. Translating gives CASRERTRSNTGELFF.

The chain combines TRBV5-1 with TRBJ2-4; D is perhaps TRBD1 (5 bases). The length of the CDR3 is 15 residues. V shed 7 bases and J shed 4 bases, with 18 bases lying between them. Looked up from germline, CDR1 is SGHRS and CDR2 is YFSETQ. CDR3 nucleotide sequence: TGCGCCAGCGGTCTGACAGCCGACACAAAAAACATTCAGTACTTC. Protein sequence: CASGLTADTKNIQYF.

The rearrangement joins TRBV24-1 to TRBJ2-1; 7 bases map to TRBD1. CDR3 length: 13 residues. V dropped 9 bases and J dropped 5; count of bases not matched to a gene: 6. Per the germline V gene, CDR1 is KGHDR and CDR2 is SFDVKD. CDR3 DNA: TGTGCCACCCGCCGGGACAGTGACAATGAGCAGTTCTTC. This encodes CATRRDSDNEQFF.

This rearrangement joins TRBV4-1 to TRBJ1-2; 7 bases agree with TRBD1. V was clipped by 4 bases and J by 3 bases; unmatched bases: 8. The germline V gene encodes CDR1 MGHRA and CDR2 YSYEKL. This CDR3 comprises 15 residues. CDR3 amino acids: CASSLAGGEYYGYTF. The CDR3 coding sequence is TGCGCCAGCAGCCTTGCAGGGGGAGAGTACTATGGCTACACCTTC.

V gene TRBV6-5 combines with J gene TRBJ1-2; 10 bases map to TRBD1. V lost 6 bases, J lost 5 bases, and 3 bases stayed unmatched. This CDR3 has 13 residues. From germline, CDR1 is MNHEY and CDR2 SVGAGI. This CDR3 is CASRAGQGYGYTF. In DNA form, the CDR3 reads TGTGCCAGCAGGGCGGGACAGGGGTATGGCTACACCTTC.

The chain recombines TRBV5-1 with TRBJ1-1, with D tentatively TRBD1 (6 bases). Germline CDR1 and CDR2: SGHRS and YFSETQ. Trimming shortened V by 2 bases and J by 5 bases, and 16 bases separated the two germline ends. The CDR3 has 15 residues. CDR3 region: CASSFEGVKNTEAFF. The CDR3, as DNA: TGCGCCAGCAGCTTTGAGGGGGTTAAGAATACTGAAGCTTTCTTT. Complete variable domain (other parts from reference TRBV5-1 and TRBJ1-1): KAGVTQTPRYLIKTRGQQVTLSCSPISGHRSVSWYQQTPGQGLQFLFEYFSETQRNKGNFPGRFSGRQFSNSRSEMNVSTLELGDSALYLCASSFEGVKNTEAFFGQGTRLTVV.

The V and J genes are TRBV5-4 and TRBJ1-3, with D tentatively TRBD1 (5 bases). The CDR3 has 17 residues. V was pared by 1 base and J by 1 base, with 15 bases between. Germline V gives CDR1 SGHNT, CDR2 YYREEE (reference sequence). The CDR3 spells CASSLQPGLWSGNTIYF. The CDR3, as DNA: TGTGCCAGCAGCTTGCAGCCGGGACTATGGTCTGGAAACACCATATATTTT.

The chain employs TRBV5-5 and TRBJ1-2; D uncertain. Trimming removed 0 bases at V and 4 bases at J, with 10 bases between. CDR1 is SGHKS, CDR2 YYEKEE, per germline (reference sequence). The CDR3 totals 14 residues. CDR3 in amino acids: CASSLGLLPYGYTF. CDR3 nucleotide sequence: TGTGCCAGCAGCTTGGGTCTCCTCCCCTATGGCTACACCTTC.

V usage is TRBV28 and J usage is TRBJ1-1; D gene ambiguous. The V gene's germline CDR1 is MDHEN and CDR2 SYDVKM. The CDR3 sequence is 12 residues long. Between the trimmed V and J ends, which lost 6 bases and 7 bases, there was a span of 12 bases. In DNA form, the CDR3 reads TGTGCCAGCAGAAGTGAGAGGATTGAAGCTTTCTTT. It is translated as CASRSERIEAFF.

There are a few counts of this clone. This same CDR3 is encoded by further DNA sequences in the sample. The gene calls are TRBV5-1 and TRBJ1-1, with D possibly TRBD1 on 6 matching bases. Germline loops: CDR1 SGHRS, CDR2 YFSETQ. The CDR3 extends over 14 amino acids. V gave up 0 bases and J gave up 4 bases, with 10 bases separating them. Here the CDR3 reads CASSLGGGVTEAFF. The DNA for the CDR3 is TGCGCCAGCAGCTTGGGAGGGGGGGTCACTGAAGCTTTCTTT.

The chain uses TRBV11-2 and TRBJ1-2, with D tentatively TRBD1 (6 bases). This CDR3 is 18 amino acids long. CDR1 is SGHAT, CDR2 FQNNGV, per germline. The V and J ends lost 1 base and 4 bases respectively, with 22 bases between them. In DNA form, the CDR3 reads TGTGCCAGCAGCTTAGCTGTCCTCTACAGGGACAAGGGCTATGGCTACACCTTC. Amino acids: CASSLAVLYRDKGYGYTF.

This chain's CDR3 is CASSRRGQGGSNSPLHF. The DNA for the CDR3 is TGTGCCAGCAGCCGACGTGGACAGGGCGGCAGTAATTCACCCCTCCACTTT. The chain joins TRBV7-9 to TRBJ1-6, with 8 bases lining up with TRBD1. The ends lost 5 bases at V and 6 bases at J; junction bases unmatched: 12. CDR1 SEHNR and CDR2 FQNEAQ come from the germline V gene (reference sequence). The length of the CDR3 is 17 residues.

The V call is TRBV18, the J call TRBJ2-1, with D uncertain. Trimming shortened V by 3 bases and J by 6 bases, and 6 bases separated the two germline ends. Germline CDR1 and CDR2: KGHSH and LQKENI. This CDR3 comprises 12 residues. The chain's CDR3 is CASSPVSNEQFF. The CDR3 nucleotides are TGTGCCAGCTCACCCGTCTCCAATGAGCAGTTCTTC.

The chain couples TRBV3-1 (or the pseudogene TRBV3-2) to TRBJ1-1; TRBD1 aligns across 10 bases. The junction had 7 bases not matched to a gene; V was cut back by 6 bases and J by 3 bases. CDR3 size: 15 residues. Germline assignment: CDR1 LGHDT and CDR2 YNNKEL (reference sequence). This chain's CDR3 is CASSRQGAWDTEAFF. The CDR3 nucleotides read TGTGCCAGCAGTCGACAGGGGGCTTGGGACACTGAAGCTTTCTTT.

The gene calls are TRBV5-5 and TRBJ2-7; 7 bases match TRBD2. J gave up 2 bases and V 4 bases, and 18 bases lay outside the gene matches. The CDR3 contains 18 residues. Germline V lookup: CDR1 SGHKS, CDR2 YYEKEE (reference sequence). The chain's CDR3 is CASSRISGTIRDPYEQYF. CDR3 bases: TGTGCCAGCAGCCGGATCTCCGGGACTATCAGGGACCCCTACGAGCAGTACTTC.

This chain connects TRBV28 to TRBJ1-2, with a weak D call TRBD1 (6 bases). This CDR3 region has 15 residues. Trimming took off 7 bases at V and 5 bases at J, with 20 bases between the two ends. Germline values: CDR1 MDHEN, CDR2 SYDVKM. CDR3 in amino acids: CASTLTGPPAYGYTF. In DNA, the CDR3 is TGTGCCAGCACCCTCACAGGGCCCCCCGCGTATGGCTACACCTTC.

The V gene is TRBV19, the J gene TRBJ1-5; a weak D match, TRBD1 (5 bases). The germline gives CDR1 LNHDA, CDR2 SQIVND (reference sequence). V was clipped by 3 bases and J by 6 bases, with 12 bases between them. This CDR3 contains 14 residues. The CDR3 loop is CASSIVKGLQPQHF. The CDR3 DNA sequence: TGTGCCAGTAGTATTGTTAAGGGGCTTCAGCCCCAGCATTTT.

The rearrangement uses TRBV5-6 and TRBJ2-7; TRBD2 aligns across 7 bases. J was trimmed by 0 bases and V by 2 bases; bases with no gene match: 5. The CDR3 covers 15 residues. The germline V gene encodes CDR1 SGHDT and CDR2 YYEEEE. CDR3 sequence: CASSFGTTHSYEQYF. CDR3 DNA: TGTGCCAGCAGCTTCGGGACTACACACTCCTACGAGCAGTACTTC.

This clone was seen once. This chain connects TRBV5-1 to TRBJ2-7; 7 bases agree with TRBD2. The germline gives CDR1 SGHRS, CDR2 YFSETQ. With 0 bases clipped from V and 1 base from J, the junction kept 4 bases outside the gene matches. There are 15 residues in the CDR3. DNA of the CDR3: TGCGCCAGCAGCTTGGCTGCGGGGGTTTCCTACGAGCAGTACTTC. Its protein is CASSLAAGVSYEQYF.